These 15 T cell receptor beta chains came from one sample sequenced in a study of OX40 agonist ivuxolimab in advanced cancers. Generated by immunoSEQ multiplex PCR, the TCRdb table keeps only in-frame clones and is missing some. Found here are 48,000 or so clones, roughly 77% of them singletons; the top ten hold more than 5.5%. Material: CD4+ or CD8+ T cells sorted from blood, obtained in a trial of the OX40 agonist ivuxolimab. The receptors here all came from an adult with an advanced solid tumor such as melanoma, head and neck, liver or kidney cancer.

The CDR3 here is CASSLYPPTMGTEAFF. The CDR3 DNA is TGTGCCAGCAGTTTATACCCCCCTACCATGGGGACTGAAGCTTTCTTT. This sequence joins TRBV28 and TRBJ1-1; no clear D gene. V lost 1 base and J lost 5, with 17 bases in between. The germline gives CDR1 MDHEN, CDR2 SYDVKM. CDR3 size: 16 residues.

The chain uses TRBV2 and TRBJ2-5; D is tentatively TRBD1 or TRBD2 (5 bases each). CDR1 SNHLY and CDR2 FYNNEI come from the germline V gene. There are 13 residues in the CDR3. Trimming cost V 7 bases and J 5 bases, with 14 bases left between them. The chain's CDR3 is CASTSGPPETQYF. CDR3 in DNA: TGTGCCAGCACCTCGGGACCGCCGGAGACCCAGTACTTC.

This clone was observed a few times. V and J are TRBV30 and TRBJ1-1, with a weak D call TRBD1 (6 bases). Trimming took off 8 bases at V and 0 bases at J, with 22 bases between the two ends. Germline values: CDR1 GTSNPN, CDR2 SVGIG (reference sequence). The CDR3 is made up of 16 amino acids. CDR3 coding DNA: TGTGCCGGGCGGAACACCACAGGGTCGATGAACACTGAAGCTTTCTTT. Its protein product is CAGRNTTGSMNTEAFF.

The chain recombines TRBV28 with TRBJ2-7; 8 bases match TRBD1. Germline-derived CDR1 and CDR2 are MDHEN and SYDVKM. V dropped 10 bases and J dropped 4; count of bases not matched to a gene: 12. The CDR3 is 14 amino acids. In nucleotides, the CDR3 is TGTGCCACCGTGCGACAGGGGCCACTTTACGAGCAGTACTTC. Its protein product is CATVRQGPLYEQYF.

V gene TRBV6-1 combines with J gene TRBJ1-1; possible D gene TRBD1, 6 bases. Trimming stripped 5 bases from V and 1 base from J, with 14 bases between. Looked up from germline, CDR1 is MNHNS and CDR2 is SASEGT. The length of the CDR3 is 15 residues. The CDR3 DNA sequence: TGTGCCAGCAGTAAAGTACAGGGCACGAACACTGAAGCTTTCTTT. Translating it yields CASSKVQGTNTEAFF.

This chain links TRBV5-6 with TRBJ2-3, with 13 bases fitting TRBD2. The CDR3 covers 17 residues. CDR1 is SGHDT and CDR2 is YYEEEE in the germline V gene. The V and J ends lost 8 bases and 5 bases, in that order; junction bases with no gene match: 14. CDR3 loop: CASEYRTSGSLGDTQYF. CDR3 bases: TGTGCCAGTGAATACCGGACTAGCGGGAGTCTTGGAGATACGCAGTATTTT. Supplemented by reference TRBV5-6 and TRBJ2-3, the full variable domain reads DAGVTQSPTHLIKTRGQQVTLRCSPKSGHDTVSWYQQALGQGPQFIFQYYEEEERQRGNFPDRFSGHQFPNYSSELNVNALLLGDSALYLCASEYRTSGSLGDTQYFGPGTRLTVL.

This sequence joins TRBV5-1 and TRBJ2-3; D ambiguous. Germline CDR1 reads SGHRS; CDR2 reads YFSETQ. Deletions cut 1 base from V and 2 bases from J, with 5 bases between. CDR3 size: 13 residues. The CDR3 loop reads CASSLTSTDTQYF. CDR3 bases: TGCGCCAGCAGCTTGACCTCCACAGATACGCAGTATTTT.

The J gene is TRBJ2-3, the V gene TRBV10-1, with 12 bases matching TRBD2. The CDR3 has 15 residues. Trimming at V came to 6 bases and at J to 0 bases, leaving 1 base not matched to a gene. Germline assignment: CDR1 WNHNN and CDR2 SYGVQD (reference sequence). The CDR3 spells CASRGLAGSTDTQYF. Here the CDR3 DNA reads TGCGCCAGCAGGGGACTAGCGGGCAGCACAGATACGCAGTATTTT.

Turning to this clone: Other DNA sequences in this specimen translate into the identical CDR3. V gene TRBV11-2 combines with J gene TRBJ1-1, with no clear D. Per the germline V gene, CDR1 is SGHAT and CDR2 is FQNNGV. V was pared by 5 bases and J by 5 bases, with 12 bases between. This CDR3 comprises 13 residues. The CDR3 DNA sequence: TGTGCCAGCAGCCAAGACCCGAATACTGAAGCTTTCTTT. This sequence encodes CASSQDPNTEAFF.

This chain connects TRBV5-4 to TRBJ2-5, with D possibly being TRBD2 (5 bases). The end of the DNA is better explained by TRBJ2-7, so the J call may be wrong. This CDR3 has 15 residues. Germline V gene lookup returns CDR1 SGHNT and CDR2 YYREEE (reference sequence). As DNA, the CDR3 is TGTGCCAGCAGCCCTCTACCCACCGAGGGCTACGAGCAGTACTTC. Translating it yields CASSPLPTEGYEQYF.

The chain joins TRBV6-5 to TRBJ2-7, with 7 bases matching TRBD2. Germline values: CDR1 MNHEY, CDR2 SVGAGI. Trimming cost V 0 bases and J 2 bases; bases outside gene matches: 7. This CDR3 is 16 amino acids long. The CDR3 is CASSYSKRGRTYEQYF. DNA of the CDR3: TGTGCCAGCAGTTACTCGAAGCGGGGCCGAACCTACGAGCAGTACTTC.

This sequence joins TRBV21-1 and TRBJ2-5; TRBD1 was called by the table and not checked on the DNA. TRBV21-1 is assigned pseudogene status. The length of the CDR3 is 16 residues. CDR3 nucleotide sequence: TGTGCCAGCAGCAAAGTAACAGGGGAAATAGGAGAGACCCAGTACTTC. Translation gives CASSKVTGEIGETQYF.

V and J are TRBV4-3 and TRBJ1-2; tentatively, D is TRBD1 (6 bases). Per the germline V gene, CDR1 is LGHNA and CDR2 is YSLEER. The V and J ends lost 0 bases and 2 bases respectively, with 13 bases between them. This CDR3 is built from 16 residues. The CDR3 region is CASSQDLDRYNYGYTF. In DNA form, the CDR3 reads TGCGCCAGCAGCCAAGATCTGGACAGATACAACTATGGCTACACCTTC.

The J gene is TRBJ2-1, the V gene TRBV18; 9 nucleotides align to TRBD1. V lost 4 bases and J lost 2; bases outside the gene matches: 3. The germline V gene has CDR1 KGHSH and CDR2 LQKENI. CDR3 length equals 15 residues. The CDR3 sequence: CASSLGQGTYNEQFF. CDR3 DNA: TGTGCCAGCTCACTCGGACAGGGGACCTACAATGAGCAGTTCTTC. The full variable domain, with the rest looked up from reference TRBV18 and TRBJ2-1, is NAGVMQNPRHLVRRRGQEARLRCSPMKGHSHVYWYRQLPEEGLKFMVYLQKENIIDESGMPKERFSAEFPKEGPSILRIQQVVRGDSAAYFCASSLGQGTYNEQFFGPGTRLTVL.

The DNA of the CDR3 is TGTGCCAGCAGTCCTAGTTGGCGCACCATATATTTT. Its translation is CASSPSWRTIYF. This rearrangement joins TRBV25-1 to TRBJ1-3; D is undetermined. Trimming cost V 5 bases and J 9 bases, with 11 bases left between them. The germline CDR1 and CDR2 sequences are MGHDK and SYGVNS. CDR3 length: 12 residues. Drawing the rest from reference TRBV25-1 and TRBJ1-3, the complete variable domain is EADIYQTPRYLVIGTGKKITLECSQTMGHDKMYWYQQDPGMELHLIHYSYGVNSTEKGDLSSESTVSRIRTEHFPLTLESARPSHTSQYLCASSPSWRTIYFGEGSWLTVV.